The next 15 T cell receptor beta chains were all read from a single sample in a study of cytomegalovirus exposure and HLA in healthy donors (dated by TCRdb to about 2017). The library came from the immunoSEQ multiplex PCR assay. For the multiplex PCR, a mixture combining 60 forward primers for TCR Vbeta segments and 13 reverse primers for TCR Jbeta segments was used. Imported from immuneACCESS, the table was reduced by TCRdb to in-frame sequences with V and J called. These copies leave out some clones; in studies compared against another copy, an unresolved V gene accounts for under half, and the cause of the remainder is not known. The sample records some 140,000 clones, approximately 80% of which are singletons. Of the sample, 3% to 4% is held by the ten largest clones. Sequencing input: PBMCs. The receptors stem from a woman in her thirties or forties in good health and CMV-seronegative.

This chain links TRBV4-2 with TRBJ2-7, with a tentative D call TRBD1 (6 bases). The V and J ends lost 2 bases and 2 bases respectively, with 13 bases between them. This CDR3 region has 15 residues. Germline lookup yields CDR1 LGHNA and CDR2 YNFKEQ. Here the CDR3 reads CASSQTGQSPYEQYF. The CDR3, as DNA: TGTGCCAGCAGCCAAACCGGACAGAGCCCCTACGAGCAGTACTTC.

The chain employs TRBV30 and TRBJ2-5; D uncertain. Trimming removed 1 base from V and 3 bases from J, with 9 bases in between. Germline assignment: CDR1 GTSNPN and CDR2 SVGIG (reference sequence). CDR3 length: 13 amino acids. CDR3 region: CAWSGGLKETQYF. The DNA of the CDR3 is TGTGCCTGGAGTGGTGGCTTAAAAGAGACCCAGTACTTC. The full variable domain, completed using reference TRBV30 and TRBJ2-5, is SQTIHQWPATLVQPVGSPLSLECTVEGTSNPNLYWYRQAAGRGLQLLFYSVGIGQISSEVPQNLSASRPQDRQFILSSKKLLLSDSGFYLCAWSGGLKETQYFGPGTRLLVL.

The CDR3 nucleotides read TGTGCCAGCAGTGGGCAGGTCGGTACGAAAGGCTACACCTTC. It specifies CASSGQVGTKGYTF. This chain links TRBV2 with TRBJ1-2; D gene uncertain. The CDR3 runs 14 residues. Germline CDR1 SNHLY, CDR2 FYNNEI. Trimming cost V 4 bases and J 8 bases, with 17 bases left between them.

J is TRBJ1-5 and V is TRBV29-1; unclear D gene. CDR3 size: 15 residues. The V gene's germline CDR1 is SQVTM and CDR2 ANQGSEA. V lost 5 bases, J lost 1 base, and 15 bases lay in between. This chain's CDR3 is CSVQKDTGSNQPQHF. CDR3 sequence (DNA): TGCAGCGTTCAAAAAGACACGGGAAGCAATCAGCCCCAGCATTTT. Using reference TRBV29-1 and TRBJ1-5 for the parts outside the CDR3, the full variable domain is SAVISQKPSRDICQRGTSLTIQCQVDSQVTMMFWYRQQPGQSLTLIATANQGSEATYESGFVIDKFPISRPNLTFSTLTVSNMSPEDSSIYLCSVQKDTGSNQPQHFGDGTRLSIL.

V usage is TRBV30 and J usage is TRBJ2-5; D is perhaps TRBD1 (5 bases). V was clipped by 1 base and J by 2 bases, with 11 bases between them. CDR3 length equals 14 residues. Germline V gene lookup returns CDR1 GTSNPN and CDR2 SVGIG (reference sequence). This CDR3 reads CAWSGWTTQETQYF. CDR3 in DNA: TGTGCCTGGAGTGGATGGACAACGCAAGAGACCCAGTACTTC.

The chain employs TRBV12-5 and TRBJ2-7; weak D call: TRBD2 (7 bases). Trimming stripped 1 base from V and 2 bases from J, with 18 bases between. The length of the CDR3 is 17 residues. Germline loops: CDR1 LGHNT, CDR2 FRNRAP. The CDR3 coding sequence is TGTGCTAGTGGTTTGGCCGTAGGGGGGGGATCCCCCTACGAGCAGTACTTC. Translated: CASGLAVGGGSPYEQYF.

This clone was counted a few times. The genes are TRBV15 and TRBJ2-1, with 8 nucleotides matching TRBD1. Per the germline V gene, CDR1 is LNHNV and CDR2 is YYDKDF (reference sequence). Unmatched junction bases numbered 20, after V lost 2 bases and J lost 11 bases. The CDR3 covers 18 residues. Here the CDR3 reads CATSRLPGTGQAGLKQFF. The CDR3 DNA reads as TGTGCCACCAGCAGACTCCCCGGAACGGGACAGGCCGGTCTTAAGCAGTTCTTC.

This clone was seen once. This chain uses TRBV7-9 with TRBJ2-5, with TRBD1 identical over 12 bases. Germline V gives CDR1 SEHNR, CDR2 FQNEAQ (reference sequence). This CDR3 region has 15 residues. Trimming removed 3 bases from V and 5 bases from J; junction bases left unmatched: 4. The CDR3 spells CASSFGTGGLETQYF. The DNA of the CDR3 is TGTGCCAGCAGCTTTGGGACAGGGGGCCTGGAGACCCAGTACTTC. The full variable domain, in which reference TRBV7-9 and TRBJ2-5 provide the parts outside the CDR3, is DTGVSQNPRHKITKRGQNVTFRCDPISEHNRLYWYRQTLGQGPEFLTYFQNEAQLEKSRLLSDRFSAERPKGSFSTLEIQRTEQGDSAMYLCASSFGTGGLETQYFGPGTRLLVL.

This clone was observed a handful of times. The chain recombines TRBV29-1 with TRBJ2-5, with 8 bases matching TRBD1. CDR3 length equals 14 residues. In germline, CDR1 is SQVTM, CDR2 ANQGSEA. J lost 4 bases, V lost 3 bases, and 7 bases had no gene match. The CDR3 nucleotides are TGCAGCGTTGAGAGGACAGGGTTGGGAGAGACCCAGTACTTC. This gives the protein CSVERTGLGETQYF.

The V gene is TRBV11-3, the J gene TRBJ2-3; 9 bases match TRBD1. Trimming took 5 bases from V and 4 from J; bases not matched to a gene: 4. Germline loops: CDR1 SGHNT, CDR2 YENEEA. CDR3 length equals 14 residues. The CDR3 sequence is CASSGTGSPDTQYF. CDR3 coding DNA: TGTGCCAGCAGCGGGACAGGGTCCCCAGATACGCAGTATTTT. The full variable domain, rest sourced from reference TRBV11-3 and TRBJ2-3, is EAGVVQSPRYKIIEKKQPVAFWCNPISGHNTLYWYLQNLGQGPELLIRYENEEAVDDSQLPKDRFSAERLKGVDSTLKIQPAELGDSAVYLCASSGTGSPDTQYFGPGTRLTVL.

This clone was seen only once. Here the CDR3 reads CASSSGLAGVNTGELFF. CDR3 DNA sequence: TGTGCCAGCAGCTCGGGACTAGCGGGAGTCAACACCGGGGAGCTGTTTTTT. V usage is TRBV7-2 and J usage is TRBJ2-2, with 14 bases lining up with TRBD2. The CDR3 loop spans 17 amino acids. Germline CDR1 is SGHTA and CDR2 is FQGNSA. With 4 bases clipped from V and 2 bases from J, the junction kept 3 bases outside the gene matches.

The chain recombines TRBV6-5 with TRBJ2-7; TRBD1 aligns across 8 bases. The length of the CDR3 is 14 residues. The V and J ends lost 6 bases and 0 bases, in that order; junction bases with no gene match: 4. CDR1 is MNHEY, CDR2 SVGAGI, per germline. CDR3 loop: CASSLGQASYEQYF. The DNA for the CDR3 is TGTGCCAGCAGCTTGGGACAGGCCTCCTACGAGCAGTACTTC.

V and J are TRBV5-1 and TRBJ2-5; perhaps TRBD2 as D (5 bases). V was cut by 1 base and J by 0 bases, with 13 bases left in between. In germline, CDR1 is SGHRS, CDR2 YFSETQ. This CDR3 contains 16 residues. The CDR3 coding sequence is TGCGCCAGCAGCTTGTCCGGGATACCCAACCAAGAGACCCAGTACTTC. Protein: CASSLSGIPNQETQYF.

J is TRBJ1-1 and V is TRBV7-8, with a possible D match to TRBD1 (5 bases). V shed 5 bases and J shed 5 bases, with 9 bases lying between them. Germline CDR1 and CDR2: SGHVS and FQNEAQ. CDR3 length: 12 amino acids. The CDR3 DNA is TGTGCCAGCAGCAGACGGGGGACTGAAGCTTTCTTT. Its translation is CASSRRGTEAFF.

V gene TRBV5-4 combines with J gene TRBJ2-7, with 7 bases identical to TRBD1. V was clipped by 4 bases and J by 2 bases; unmatched bases: 9. This CDR3 is built from 15 residues. Germline values: CDR1 SGHNT, CDR2 YYREEE (reference sequence). This CDR3 reads CASSMTGQVAYEQYF. The CDR3, as DNA: TGTGCCAGCAGCATGACAGGGCAGGTCGCCTACGAGCAGTACTTC.